Reported below is one T cell receptor (beta chain). The method was immunoSEQ multiplex PCR; TCRdb's version includes in-frame clones alone and lacks a portion of them. The table lists 120,000 or so clones, around 90% of them singletons. These data come from a study of control samples from healthy donors and cancer patients. The CDR3 is made up of 15 amino acids. The germline V gene has CDR1 GTSNPN and CDR2 SVGIG (reference sequence). V was pared by 2 bases and J by 6 bases, with 16 bases between. The rearrangement links TRBV30 to TRBJ1-4; D is undetermined. The sequencing input was blood. This receptor was identified in a man aged 35 to 55 in good health. For the CDR3, the DNA is TGTGCCTGGAGTTTTGGAGGAGGCCCGTATGAAAAACTGTTTTTT. Protein: CAWSFGGGPYEKLFF.